A selection of T cell receptor beta chains follows, all from one sample in a study of CXCR3-negative and CXCR3-positive naive CD8 T cells. TCRdb re-called the 5' RACE reads and catalogs CDR3 proteins one per entry, DNA excluded. The sample has about 84,000 distinct CDR3 sequences; the top ten hold about 0.62%. The sample was naive CXCR3+ CD8+ T cells from blood. The receptors were sampled from a human donor in good health. Some clones in this sample may be carry-over from other donors' samples. Each CDR3 is given with its conserved first and last residue. Where a row states a size, it is once, few, many or the class of an expanded clone; other rows omit it.

>NA|TRBJ2-7|TRBV12-3/TRBV12-4
CAGGPDGSEQYF
>NA|TRBJ2-7|TRBV29-1
CSYAGESYEQYF
>NA|TRBJ2-5|TRBV28
CASSLPYDLQETQYF
>NA|TRBJ2-7|TRBV19
CASSITTEPSYEQYF
>NA|TRBJ1-2|TRBV29-1
CSVEHRNRQQGPF
>NA|TRBJ1-1|TRBV7-2
CASSTELNTEAFF
>NA|TRBJ2-1|TRBV20-1
CSARSGGIYNEQFF
>NA|TRBJ1-1|TRBV18
CASSPQGLRPEAFF
>NA|TRBJ2-7|TRBV12-3/TRBV12-4
CASSFQPDEQYF
>NA|TRBJ1-3|TRBV28
CASSFPGNTIYF
>NA|TRBJ1-5|TRBV6-1
CASSEWGSNQPQHF
>NA|TRBJ2-1|TRBV4-1
CASSHVVTEQFF
>NA|TRBJ2-7|TRBV30
CAWSDPDFYYEQYF
>NA|TRBJ2-7|TRBV14
CASSQGEHSYEQYF
>NA|TRBJ1-1|TRBV6-5
CASSPFLGGTEAFF
>NA|TRBJ2-1|TRBV7-6
CASSPYLAGGPLNNEQFF
>NA|TRBJ2-2|TRBV28
CASSSLLANQMNGELFF
>NA|TRBJ2-1|TRBV7-9
CASSPTPGEQPYNEQFF
>NA|TRBJ2-4|TRBV6-5
CASSLQSGTATKNIQYF
>NA|TRBJ2-7|TRBV5-5
CASSWGPVTPYEQYF
>NA|TRBJ2-3|TRBV5-6
CASSLGGSFVDPGTQYF
>NA|TRBJ2-7|TRBV6-5
CASSYRPATHEQYF
>NA|TRBJ2-3|TRBV7-6
CASSLSVTDTQYF
>NA|TRBJ1-5|TRBV4-1
CASSQDGGINQPQHF
>NA|TRBJ2-5|TRBV27
CASSERGIQETQYF
>NA|TRBJ1-6|TRBV28
CASSLTGNSPLHF
>NA|TRBJ2-7|TRBV6-2/TRBV6-3
CASSYLDPYEQYF
>NA|TRBJ2-7|TRBV29-1
CSVEYGGRAGEQYF
>NA|TRBJ1-1|TRBV27
CASSLSPFGRGLEAFF
>NA|TRBJ2-5|TRBV6-2/TRBV6-3
CASSNLDGGETQYF
>NA|TRBJ2-1|TRBV20-1
CSARGELPYNEQFF
>NA|TRBJ2-7|TRBV20-1
CSARDGGGTYLYEQYF
>NA|TRBJ2-5|TRBV20-1
CSAFSGGNSYEQYF
>NA|TRBJ2-1|TRBV28
CASSRRTPGLELAGVFDEQFF
>NA|TRBJ2-3|TRBV6-5
CASSYGPFEGGITDTQYF
>NA|TRBJ2-2|TRBV29-1
CSVWGQSSTGELFF
>NA|TRBJ1-5|TRBV12-3/TRBV12-4
CASSFMGAEPQHF
>NA|TRBJ2-7|TRBV11-2
CASASPSRGFEQYF
>NA|TRBJ2-1|TRBV5-5
CASSDISYNEQFF
>NA|TRBJ1-2|TRBV5-4
CASIEWRGAGYTF
>NA|TRBJ2-7|TRBV29-1
CSAAGTGSYEQYF
>NA|TRBJ1-2|TRBV7-9
CASSLAVADYGYTF
>NA|TRBJ2-3|TRBV20-1
CSARVPSYQEQYF
>medium-sized|TRBJ2-5|TRBV7-7
CASSLAPLAGKETQYF
>NA|TRBJ2-7|TRBV9
CASSARDRAYEQYF
>NA|TRBJ2-7|TRBV4-3
CASSRGVSYEQYF